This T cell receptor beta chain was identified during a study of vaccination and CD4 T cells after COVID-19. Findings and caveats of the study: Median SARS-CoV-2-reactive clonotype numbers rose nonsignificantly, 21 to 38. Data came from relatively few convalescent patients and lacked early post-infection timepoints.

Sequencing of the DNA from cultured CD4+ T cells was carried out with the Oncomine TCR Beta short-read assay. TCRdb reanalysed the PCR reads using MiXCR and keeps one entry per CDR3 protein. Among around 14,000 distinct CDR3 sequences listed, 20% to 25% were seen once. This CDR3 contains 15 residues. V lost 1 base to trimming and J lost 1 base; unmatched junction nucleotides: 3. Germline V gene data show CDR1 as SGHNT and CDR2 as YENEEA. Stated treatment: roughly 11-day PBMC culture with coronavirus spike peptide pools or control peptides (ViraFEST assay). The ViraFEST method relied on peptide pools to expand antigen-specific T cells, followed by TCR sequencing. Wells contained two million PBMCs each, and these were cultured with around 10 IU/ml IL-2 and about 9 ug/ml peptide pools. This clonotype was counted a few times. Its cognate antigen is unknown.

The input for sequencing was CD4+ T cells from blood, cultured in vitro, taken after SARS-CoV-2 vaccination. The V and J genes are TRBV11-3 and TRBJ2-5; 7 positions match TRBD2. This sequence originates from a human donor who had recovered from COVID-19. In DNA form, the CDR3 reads TGTGCCAGCAGCTTAGGGACTAGTCTCCAAGAGACCCAGTACTTC. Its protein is CASSLGTSLQETQYF.